This TCR beta chain was documented in a study of blood T cell repertoires in COVID-19. V lost 1 base and J lost 2; bases outside the gene matches: 2. This CDR3 is 16 amino acids long. CDR1 and CDR2 from the germline V gene are SEHNR and FQNEAQ (reference sequence). The method was immunoSEQ multiplex PCR; TCRdb's version includes in-frame clones alone and lacks a portion of them. The sample shows 140,000 to 150,000 clones, more than 75% of them seen only once. The sequence was obtained from a young woman with acute COVID-19. The sample comprised PBMCs or T cells enriched from blood (not recorded which). The chain couples TRBV7-9 to TRBJ2-1; TRBD1 aligns across 10 bases. CDR3 DNA: TGTGCCAGCAGCTTAGTGGACAGGGGGACCTACAATGAGCAGTTCTTC. Protein product: CASSLVDRGTYNEQFF. The whole variable domain, filled in from reference TRBV7-9 and TRBJ2-1, reads DTGVSQNPRHKITKRGQNVTFRCDPISEHNRLYWYRQTLGQGPEFLTYFQNEAQLEKSRLLSDRFSAERPKGSFSTLEIQRTEQGDSAMYLCASSLVDRGTYNEQFFGPGTRLTVL.